This TCR beta chain was found in a study of blood T cells in healthy people across ages. This CDR3 comprises 17 residues. V was clipped by 5 bases and J by 0 bases; unmatched bases: 10. Germline assignment: CDR1 SEHNR and CDR2 FQNEAQ (reference sequence). The second PCR ran roughly 6 to 11 cycles with a sample-barcoded 5' primer and J-beta primers. TCRdb re-called the 5' RACE reads through MiXCR, storing one row per CDR3 protein. The data contain some 1,800,000 distinct CDR3 sequences, roughly 43% of them singletons. The chain couples TRBV7-9 to TRBJ1-1; 9 nucleotides line up with TRBD1. This receptor was obtained from a human donor in good health. The specimen sequenced was blood. The CDR3: CASSPVGTGIMNTEAFF. The CDR3 nucleotides read TGTGCCAGCAGCCCGGTCGGGACAGGGATTATGAACACTGAAGCTTTCTTT.